These T cell receptor beta chains were read from a single sample in a study of blood T cell repertoires in COVID-19. Assay used: immunoSEQ multiplex PCR; TCRdb lists only in-frame clones, some missing. The sample shows around 200,000 clones, around 83% of them seen only once. What was sequenced was peripheral blood. The receptors derive from a woman aged 45-65 years with acute or convalescent COVID-19. Each CDR3 is given with its conserved first and last residue. A D gene is named only where the DNA matches it firmly. Clone size is given for some rows only: seen once, a few or many times, or a class if the clone is expanded.

J gene,V gene,clone size,D gene,CDR3 DNA,CDR3 protein
TRBJ2-7,TRBV28,.,.,TGTGCCAGCAGTTCGGGTAGTCCCTACGAGCAGTACTTC,CASSSGSPYEQYF
TRBJ2-7,TRBV19,.,.,TGTGCCAGTAGAGTTTCTCAGGGTTCGACCTACGAGCAGTACTTC,CASRVSQGSTYEQYF
TRBJ2-7,TRBV7-2,.,.,TGTGCCAGCAGCTTAACCCCGGGGATCCAATACGAGCAGTACTTC,CASSLTPGIQYEQYF
TRBJ2-7,TRBV5-1,.,TRBD2,TGCGCCAGCAGCTCGCTAGCGGAACCATACGAGCAGTACTTC,CASSSLAEPYEQYF
TRBJ1-4,TRBV5-6,.,TRBD1,TGTGCCAGCATCCAACAGGGGGTTAATGAAAAACTGTTTTTT,CASIQQGVNEKLFF
TRBJ2-1,TRBV5-1,once,TRBD2,TGCGCCAGCAGCCCGGGGGGGAACTTCCCCGAAACCTACAATGAGCAGTTCTTC,CASSPGGNFPETYNEQFF
TRBJ1-2,TRBV2,.,.,TGTGCCAGCATTCACAGGGAATTGGTCCCTAACTATGGCTACACCTTC,CASIHRELVPNYGYTF
TRBJ1-6,TRBV18,.,TRBD1,TGTGCCAGCTCACCGGGACAGGTGGATAATTCACCCCTCCACTTT,CASSPGQVDNSPLHF
TRBJ1-4,TRBV6-2/TRBV6-3,.,.,TGTGCCAGCAGCTCCAGGGATGAAAAACTGTTTTTT,CASSSRDEKLFF
TRBJ2-6,TRBV4-2,few,TRBD2,TGTGCCAGCAGCCAAGATGAGGGAGGGACCAACTCTGGGGCCAACGTCCTGACTTTC,CASSQDEGGTNSGANVLTF
TRBJ2-4,TRBV28,few,.,TGTGCCAGCAGAGATAAGACCCGGCTAGGAGCCAAAAACATTCAGTACTTC,CASRDKTRLGAKNIQYF
TRBJ2-2,TRBV27,.,.,TGTGCCAGCAGTACAGCGGCGGGAAACACCGGGGAGCTGTTTTTT,CASSTAAGNTGELFF
TRBJ2-2,TRBV5-1,.,TRBD2,TGCGCCAGCAGCTCTGGCGGGGGAAAGAACACCGGGGAGCTGTTTTTT,CASSSGGGKNTGELFF
TRBJ2-1,TRBV6-4,many,TRBD2,TGTGCCAGCAGCGTACTAGCGGGCTACAATGAGCAGTTCTTC,CASSVLAGYNEQFF
TRBJ1-5,TRBV27,.,TRBD1,TGTGCCAGCAGTTTCAGGGGGCTGGTTTCGGGCAATCAGCCCCAGCATTTT,CASSFRGLVSGNQPQHF
TRBJ1-2,TRBV28,.,.,TGTGCCAGCAGTTACGACGGGGAATATGGCTACACCTTC,CASSYDGEYGYTF
TRBJ1-2,TRBV3-1/TRBV3-2,.,TRBD1,TGTGCCAGCAGCCCGACCTTCACCGGGACAGGGGGTGGCTACACCTTC,CASSPTFTGTGGGYTF
TRBJ1-1,TRBV19,.,.,TGTGCCAGTACTACGCGTAAAGGGGTGGTCTTTACTGAAGCTTTCTTT,CASTTRKGVVFTEAFF
TRBJ2-1,TRBV19,.,.,TGTGCCAGTAGTATGGAGGTCTCCTACAATGAGCAGTTCTTC,CASSMEVSYNEQFF
TRBJ1-5,TRBV3-1/TRBV3-2,.,.,TGTGCCAGCAGCCAAGATCAGGTGGGTGGTCAGCCCCAGCATTTT,CASSQDQVGGQPQHF
TRBJ1-1,TRBV3-1/TRBV3-2,.,TRBD1,TGTGCCAGCAGCCACAGATCCGGACAGGGAAACACTGAAGCTTTCTTT,CASSHRSGQGNTEAFF
TRBJ2-5,TRBV11-2,.,.,TGTGCCAGCAGCTTACCCGAGGGCCAAGAGACCCAGTACTTC,CASSLPEGQETQYF
TRBJ1-6,TRBV27,.,TRBD1,TGTGCCAGCAGCCCGATCCAGGGGGCACATTATAATTCACCCCTCCACTTT,CASSPIQGAHYNSPLHF
TRBJ2-7,TRBV7-2,.,TRBD1,TGTGCCAGCAGCCCTTTCGGACAGGGGGTCTTCGAGCAGTACTTC,CASSPFGQGVFEQYF
TRBJ2-3,TRBV5-6,.,.,TGTGCCAGCAGCTTGGGCCTGACAGCTAGCACAGATACGCAGTATTTT,CASSLGLTASTDTQYF
TRBJ1-1,TRBV2,.,.,TGTGCCAGCAACGGACAAATGAACACTGAAGCTTTCTTT,CASNGQMNTEAFF
TRBJ2-1,TRBV12-3/TRBV12-4,.,.,.,CASSLAVAGGSVF